In this sample, the clone carrying this T cell receptor (beta chain) turned up many times. Antigen unknown. CDR1 is MNHEY and CDR2 is SMNVEV in the germline V gene (reference sequence). This CDR3 comprises 14 residues. The J segment lost 4 bases and the V segment lost 6 bases, leaving 4 bases of the junction unmatched. The data were obtained in a study of T cells in Graves' hyperthyroidism and ophthalmopathy. Study-level results: Within blood appeared most thyroid clonotypes that had expanded above 0.001.

TCR beta CDR3 regions were amplified from RNA. HTBI primers drove first-round RT-PCR of the TCR CDR3. TCRdb re-analysed the multiplex PCR reads in MiXCR, keeping a single row per CDR3 protein. The table has roughly 700,000 distinct CDR3 sequences, about 15% seen once; the top ten hold roughly a tenth. This sequence joins TRBV27 and TRBJ2-7; TRBD2 matches at 12 bases. The material sequenced was blood. The TCR sequence derives from a woman aged 18 to 35 with Graves' hyperthyroidism. In nucleotides, the CDR3 is TGTGCCAGCAGCCGGGGACTAGCGGGTTACGAGCAGTACTTC. This gives the protein CASSRGLAGYEQYF.